A single TCR beta chain is shown here with its context. As yet, its antigen is unknown. The data stem from a study of cytomegalovirus exposure and HLA in healthy donors. 60 Vbeta and 13 Jbeta primers were used in PCR. TCRdb's table, derived via immunoSEQ multiplex PCR, lists solely in-frame clones and lacks some. The data contain some 110,000 clones, roughly 70% of them singletons. Trimming shortened V by 1 base and J by 1 base, and 7 bases separated the two germline ends. This CDR3 contains 14 residues. CDR1 LNHDA and CDR2 SQIVND come from the germline V gene (reference sequence). General study points: There were some V segments, including TRBV6-2 and TRBV6-3, excluded as indistinguishable. Among the CMV-associated chains, a few were confirmed in vitro as specific for CMV antigens.

This chain connects TRBV19 to TRBJ1-1; D gene uncertain. Sequenced sample: PBMCs. The clonotype comes from a woman in her twenties or thirties in good health and CMV-seronegative. The CDR3 loop is CASSIGGENTEAFF. CDR3 sequence (DNA): TGTGCCAGTAGTATAGGAGGAGAGAACACTGAAGCTTTCTTT.